The source of this T cell receptor beta chain is a study of blood T cell repertoires in COVID-19. This clone has a handful of counts. This CDR3 is 14 amino acids long. Trimming took off 0 bases at V and 4 bases at J, with 9 bases between the two ends. From germline, CDR1 is SGHDN and CDR2 FVKESK. TCRdb keeps only in-frame clones here, not all; method: immunoSEQ multiplex PCR. The repertoire holds more than 85,000 clones, under 75% seen once, with under 10% in the top ten. Sequenced: peripheral blood. The receptor's source is a woman aged 55-70 years with acute or convalescent COVID-19. V is TRBV14 and J is TRBJ1-2, with D perhaps TRBD1 (5 bases). The DNA for the CDR3 is TGTGCCAGCAGCCAAGATAGGACAAGCTATGGCTACACCTTC. It is translated as CASSQDRTSYGYTF.